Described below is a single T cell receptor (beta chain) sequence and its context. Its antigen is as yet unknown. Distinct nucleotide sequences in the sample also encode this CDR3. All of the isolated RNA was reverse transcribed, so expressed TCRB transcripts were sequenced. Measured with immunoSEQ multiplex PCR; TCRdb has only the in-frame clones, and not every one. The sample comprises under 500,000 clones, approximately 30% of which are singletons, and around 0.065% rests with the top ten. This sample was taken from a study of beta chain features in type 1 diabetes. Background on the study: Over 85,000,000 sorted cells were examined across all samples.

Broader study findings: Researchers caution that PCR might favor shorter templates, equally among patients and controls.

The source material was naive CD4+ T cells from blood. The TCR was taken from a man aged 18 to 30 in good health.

The CDR3 reads CASSLGDTQYF. As DNA, the CDR3 is TGCGCCAGCAGCTTGGGAGATACGCAGTATTTT. This chain links TRBV5-1 with TRBJ2-3; no definite D call. There are 11 residues in the CDR3. Trimming cost V 0 bases and J 5 bases, with 1 base left between them. Germline CDR1 reads SGHRS; CDR2 reads YFSETQ.